These T cell receptor beta chains were read from a single sample in a study of blood T cell repertoires in COVID-19. The assay was immunoSEQ multiplex PCR, and TCRdb's table has in-frame clones only and misses some. The table has more than 100,000 clones, roughly 90% seen once. Sequencing used peripheral blood. The receptors were sampled from a woman aged 55-69 years with COVID-19, enrolled during active disease. Each CDR3 is given with its conserved first and last residue. The order of the fields is V gene, clone size, J gene, D gene, CDR3 protein, CDR3 DNA. D genes are given only for firm matches. The size of a clone is reported for some rows only, either as once, few or many, or as a class for expanded clones.

>TRBV5-5|once|TRBJ2-5|NA
CASRVGGSVETQYF
TGTGCCAGTCGTGTGGGAGGTTCGGTCGAGACCCAGTACTTC
>TRBV3-1/TRBV3-2|NA|TRBJ1-5|NA
CASSQGQSNQPQHF
TGTGCCAGCAGCCAAGGCCAGAGCAATCAGCCCCAGCATTTT
>TRBV5-1|NA|TRBJ2-7|NA
CASSLAGSQSSYEQYF
TGCGCCAGCAGCTTGGCCGGTAGTCAATCCTCCTACGAGCAGTACTTC
>TRBV7-6|NA|TRBJ2-5|NA
CASSLDPTKETQYF
TGTGCCAGCAGCTTAGACCCTACGAAAGAGACCCAGTACTTC
>TRBV15|NA|TRBJ1-2|NA
CATSRAQGWTVLDYGYTF
TGTGCCACCAGCAGAGCTCAGGGTTGGACAGTTTTAGACTATGGCTACACCTTC
>TRBV5-6|NA|TRBJ1-5|NA
CASSLSGGSRGQPQHF
TGTGCCAGCAGCTTATCTGGGGGGAGTCGCGGACAGCCCCAGCATTTT
>TRBV5-6|once|TRBJ2-4|TRBD2
CASSTTSGGLAKNIQYF
TGTGCCAGCAGCACAACTAGCGGGGGGCTAGCCAAAAACATTCAGTACTTC
>TRBV3-1/TRBV3-2|NA|TRBJ1-2|NA
CASSQDCQGYTF
TGTGCCAGCAGCCAAGATTGTCAGGGCTACACCTTC
>TRBV15|NA|TRBJ1-2|TRBD1
CATRDSGTGGPIGGYTF
TGTGCCACCAGAGACTCCGGGACAGGGGGACCCATCGGTGGCTACACCTTC
>TRBV6-2/TRBV6-3|NA|TRBJ1-6|NA
CASSQRENSPLHF
TGTGCCAGCAGTCAGAGGGAGAATTCACCCCTCCACTTT
>TRBV6-1|NA|TRBJ2-7|NA
CASSEGGATYEQYF
TGTGCCAGCAGTGAAGGTGGTGCTACCTACGAGCAGTACTTC
>TRBV9|NA|TRBJ2-2|NA
CASSPGYGSNTGELFF
TGTGCCAGCAGCCCCGGGTATGGGTCGAACACCGGGGAGCTGTTTTTT
>TRBV9|NA|TRBJ1-4|TRBD1
CASSRSGGQGNEKLFF
TGTGCCAGCAGCCGGTCGGGGGGACAGGGGAATGAAAAACTGTTTTTT
>TRBV19|NA|TRBJ1-1|TRBD1
CASSTRQGLNTEAFF
TGTGCCAGTAGTACCAGACAGGGTTTGAACACTGAAGCTTTCTTT
>TRBV4-3|NA|TRBJ2-1|TRBD2
CASSLTSGTYNEQFF
TGCGCCAGCAGCCTCACTAGCGGGACCTACAATGAGCAGTTCTTC
>TRBV5-1|NA|TRBJ1-5|NA
CASSLAAGQPQHF
TGCGCCAGCAGCTTGGCGGCGGGACAGCCCCAGCATTTT
>TRBV29-1|NA|TRBJ1-1|TRBD1
CSTTGQGGVDTEAFF
TGCAGTACCACGGGACAGGGGGGGGTGGACACTGAAGCTTTCTTT
>TRBV24-1|NA|TRBJ2-5|TRBD2
CATSDPSGGKETQYF
TGTGCCACCAGTGACCCCTCGGGGGGAAAAGAGACCCAGTACTTC
>TRBV18|NA|TRBJ2-2|TRBD2
CASSPRSGGATGELFF
TGTGCCAGCTCACCCCGGAGCGGGGGGGCCACCGGGGAGCTGTTTTTT
>TRBV5-1|NA|TRBJ2-1|NA
CASSLDSYNEQFF
TGCGCCAGCAGCTTGGACAGCTACAATGAGCAGTTCTTC
>TRBV9|NA|TRBJ1-2|NA
CASSLLEGVGYTF
TGTGCCAGCTCGCTCCTTGAAGGGGTGGGCTACACCTTC
>TRBV19|NA|TRBJ1-3|NA
CASSMVGHYSGNTIYF
TGTGCCAGTAGTATGGTTGGACACTACTCTGGAAACACCATATATTTT
>TRBV28|NA|TRBJ1-1|TRBD1
CASTSYGTGYMNTEAFF
TGTGCCAGCACTTCCTACGGGACAGGGTATATGAACACTGAAGCTTTCTTT
>TRBV30|NA|TRBJ1-3|NA
CALSVFSGNTIYF
TGTGCTTTGAGCGTTTTCTCTGGAAACACCATATATTTT
>TRBV18|NA|TRBJ1-1|NA
CASSPSAGQLGEAFF
TGTGCCAGCTCACCCTCCGCAGGGCAGTTGGGGGAAGCTTTCTTT
>TRBV9|NA|TRBJ2-1|NA
CASSVPYLTSSGYNEQFF
TGTGCCAGCAGCGTACCGTACTTGACTAGTAGCGGCTACAATGAGCAGTTCTTC
>TRBV6-5|NA|TRBJ2-3|TRBD2
CASSRDYLTDTQYF
TGTGCCAGCAGTCGGGACTATCTCACAGATACGCAGTATTTT
>TRBV19|NA|TRBJ1-5|NA
CASSIRGNQPQHF
TGTGCCAGTAGTATTAGGGGGAATCAGCCCCAGCATTTT
>TRBV6-5|NA|TRBJ2-4|NA
CASRVGGVSKNIQYF
TGTGCCAGCAGGGTAGGGGGGGTTAGCAAAAACATTCAGTACTTC
>TRBV4-3|once|TRBJ2-6|NA
CASSPGLSVANVLTF
TGCGCCAGCAGCCCGGGTTTATCGGTGGCCAACGTCCTGACTTTC
>TRBV5-1|once|TRBJ2-5|TRBD2
CASSSGSGEETQYF
TGCGCCAGCAGCTCTGGTAGCGGGGAAGAGACCCAGTACTTC
>TRBV3-1/TRBV3-2|NA|TRBJ2-6|NA
CASSQATVLSGANVLTF
TGTGCCAGCAGCCAAGCGACAGTTCTCTCTGGGGCCAACGTCCTGACTTTC
>TRBV6-5|few|TRBJ2-7|TRBD1
CASSRDRDRVYEQYF
TGTGCCAGCAGTCGAGACCGGGACAGGGTCTACGAGCAGTACTTC
>TRBV20-1|NA|TRBJ1-2|NA
CSASDGRYYGYTF
TGCAGTGCTAGTGATGGCAGGTACTATGGCTACACCTTC
>TRBV4-3|NA|TRBJ2-3|NA
CASSQDRVGTDTQYF
TGCGCCAGCAGCCAAGATCGGGTTGGAACAGATACGCAGTATTTT
>TRBV19|NA|TRBJ1-4|TRBD1
CASSIPWTGDEKLFF
TGTGCCAGTAGTATACCATGGACAGGGGATGAAAAACTGTTTTTT
>TRBV5-4|NA|TRBJ2-6|TRBD1
CASSLAGQVSGANVLTF
TGTGCCAGCAGCTTGGCAGGACAGGTCTCTGGGGCCAACGTCCTGACTTTC
>TRBV19|NA|TRBJ1-1|NA
CASSTRRRGTEAFF
TGTGCCAGTAGTACCAGAAGAAGGGGAACTGAAGCTTTCTTT
>TRBV4-3|NA|TRBJ2-3|NA
CASSQATWDTQYF
TGCGCCAGCAGCCAGGCCACGTGGGATACGCAGTATTTT
>TRBV10-3|NA|TRBJ1-2|NA
CAISESGDYGYTF
TGTGCCATCAGTGAGTCTGGAGACTATGGCTACACCTTC
>TRBV28|NA|TRBJ2-1|NA
CASSFGDNYNEQFF
TGTGCCAGCAGTTTTGGGGACAACTACAATGAGCAGTTCTTC
>TRBV6-2/TRBV6-3|once|TRBJ1-2|TRBD1
CASSKAPGQMLPNYGYTF
TGTGCCAGCAGTAAGGCTCCGGGACAGATGCTTCCCAACTATGGCTACACCTTC
>TRBV7-9|NA|TRBJ1-2|NA
CASSFGWANRAGGYTF
TGTGCCAGCAGCTTCGGTTGGGCCAATCGGGCGGGTGGCTACACCTTC
>TRBV10-3|NA|TRBJ1-5|NA
CAISESFQGNQPQHF
TGTGCCATCAGTGAGTCGTTTCAGGGAAATCAGCCCCAGCATTTT